There are many counts of the clone carrying this T cell receptor (beta chain). What it binds is not known. Germline V gives CDR1 KGHDR, CDR2 SFDVKD. Trimming removed 7 bases at V and 5 bases at J, with 13 bases between. The CDR3 length is 13 residues. The data belong to a study of response to subunit inactivated influenza vaccine. TCRdb re-called the RT-PCR reads through MiXCR, storing one row per CDR3 protein. Found here are 600,000 to 700,000 distinct CDR3 sequences, 11% to 15% of them singletons; the top ten hold approximately 7.6%. Study-wide results and limits: The authors suggested that every seasonal influenza vaccination recruits few new T cells.

The chain is built from TRBV24-1 and TRBJ2-5; D is uncertain. The starting material was PBMCs from blood, obtained about 14 days before vaccination. The source of this sequence is a man over 45 who received an inactivated influenza vaccine. The CDR3 reads CATSPDWGETQYF. DNA for the CDR3: TGTGCCACCAGCCCCGATTGGGGTGAGACCCAGTACTTC.